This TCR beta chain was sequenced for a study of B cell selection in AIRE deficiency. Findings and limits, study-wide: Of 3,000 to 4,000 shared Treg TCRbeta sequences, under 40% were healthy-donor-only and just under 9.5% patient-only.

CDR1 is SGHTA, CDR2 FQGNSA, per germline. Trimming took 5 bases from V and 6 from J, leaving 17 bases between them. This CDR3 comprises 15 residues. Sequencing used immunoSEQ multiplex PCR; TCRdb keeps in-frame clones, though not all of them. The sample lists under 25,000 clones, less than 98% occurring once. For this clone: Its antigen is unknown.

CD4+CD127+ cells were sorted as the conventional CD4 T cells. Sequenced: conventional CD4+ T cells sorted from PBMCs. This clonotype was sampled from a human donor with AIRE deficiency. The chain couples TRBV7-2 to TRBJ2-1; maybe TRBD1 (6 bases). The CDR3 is CASSPRMAGANEQFF. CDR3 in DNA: TGTGCCAGCAGCCCCCGGATGGCAGGGGCCAATGAGCAGTTCTTC. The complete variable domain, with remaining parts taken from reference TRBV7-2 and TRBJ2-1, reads GAGVSQSPSNKVTEKGKDVELRCDPISGHTALYWYRQSLGQGLEFLIYFQGNSAPDKSGLPSDRFSAERTGGSVSTLTIQRTQQEDSAVYLCASSPRMAGANEQFFGPGTRLTVL.